These T cell receptor beta chains were read from a single sample in a study of chemoradiotherapy in HPV16-positive cancers. The data were produced by immunoSEQ multiplex PCR, yet TCRdb's version contains in-frame clones alone and is incomplete. The sample contains 30,000 to 35,000 clones, 89% of which appear only once. Sequenced here: blood, sampled from a patient who underwent chemoradiotherapy. These receptors were taken from a human donor with HPV-associated anogenital cancer. Each CDR3 is given with its conserved first and last residue. Each record gives: D gene, clone size, J gene, V gene, CDR3 protein, CDR3 DNA. D genes are given only for firm matches. Only some rows state a clone size, as once, few, many or a class for expanded clones.

D gene: .; clone size: .; J gene: TRBJ1-1; V gene: TRBV4-2; CDR3 protein: CASSQEFGKTEAFF; CDR3 DNA: TGTGCCAGCAGCCAAGAATTTGGGAAAACTGAAGCTTTCTTT
D gene: .; clone size: .; J gene: TRBJ2-5; V gene: TRBV15; CDR3 protein: CATSTFIGGETQYF; CDR3 DNA: TGTGCCACCAGCACTTTCATCGGGGGAGAGACCCAGTACTTC
D gene: TRBD2; clone size: few; J gene: TRBJ2-7; V gene: TRBV6-4; CDR3 protein: CASSPREREGQHEQYF; CDR3 DNA: TGTGCCAGCAGCCCGAGAGAGCGGGAGGGCCAACACGAGCAGTACTTC
D gene: .; clone size: once; J gene: TRBJ1-4; V gene: TRBV7-8; CDR3 protein: CASSLGGGKGEKLFF; CDR3 DNA: TGTGCCAGCAGCTTAGGGGGAGGGAAGGGTGAAAAACTGTTTTTT
D gene: .; clone size: .; J gene: TRBJ1-2; V gene: TRBV7-2; CDR3 protein: CASSLEAPGYGYTF; CDR3 DNA: TGTGCCAGCAGCTTAGAGGCACCCGGCTATGGCTACACCTTC
D gene: TRBD1; clone size: once; J gene: TRBJ1-6; V gene: TRBV18; CDR3 protein: CASSPDRSYYNSPLHF; CDR3 DNA: TGTGCCAGCTCACCGGACAGGAGCTACTATAATTCACCCCTCCACTTT
D gene: .; clone size: .; J gene: TRBJ1-2; V gene: TRBV27; CDR3 protein: CASSFTGVYGYTF; CDR3 DNA: TGTGCCAGCAGTTTTACGGGAGTCTATGGCTACACCTTC
D gene: TRBD1; clone size: .; J gene: TRBJ2-2; V gene: TRBV15; CDR3 protein: CATKGAGLNTGELFF; CDR3 DNA: TGTGCCACCAAGGGGGCGGGCCTGAACACCGGGGAGCTGTTTTTT
D gene: .; clone size: .; J gene: TRBJ2-3; V gene: TRBV11-2; CDR3 protein: CASSPKNGQNTQYF; CDR3 DNA: TGTGCCAGCAGCCCCAAGAATGGACAGAATACGCAGTATTTT
D gene: .; clone size: .; J gene: TRBJ1-2; V gene: TRBV27; CDR3 protein: CASRQSNYGYTF; CDR3 DNA: TGTGCCAGCCGACAGTCTAACTATGGCTACACCTTC